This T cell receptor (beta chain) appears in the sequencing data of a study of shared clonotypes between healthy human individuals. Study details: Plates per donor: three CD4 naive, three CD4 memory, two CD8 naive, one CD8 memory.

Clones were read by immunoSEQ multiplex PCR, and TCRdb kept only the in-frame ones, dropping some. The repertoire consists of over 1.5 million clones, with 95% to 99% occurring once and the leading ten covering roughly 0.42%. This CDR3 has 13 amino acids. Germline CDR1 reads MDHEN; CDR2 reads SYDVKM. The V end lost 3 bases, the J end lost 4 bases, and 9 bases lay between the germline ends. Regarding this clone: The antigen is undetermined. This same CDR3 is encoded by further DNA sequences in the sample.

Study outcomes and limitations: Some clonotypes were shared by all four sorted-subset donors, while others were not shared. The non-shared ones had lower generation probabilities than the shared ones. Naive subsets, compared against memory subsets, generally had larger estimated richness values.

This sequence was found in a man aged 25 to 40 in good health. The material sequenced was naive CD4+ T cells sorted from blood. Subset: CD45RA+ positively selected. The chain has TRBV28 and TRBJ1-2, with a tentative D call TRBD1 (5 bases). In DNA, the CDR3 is TGTGCCAGCAGTTTCGGGGGAGGCTATGGCTACACCTTC. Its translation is CASSFGGGYGYTF.